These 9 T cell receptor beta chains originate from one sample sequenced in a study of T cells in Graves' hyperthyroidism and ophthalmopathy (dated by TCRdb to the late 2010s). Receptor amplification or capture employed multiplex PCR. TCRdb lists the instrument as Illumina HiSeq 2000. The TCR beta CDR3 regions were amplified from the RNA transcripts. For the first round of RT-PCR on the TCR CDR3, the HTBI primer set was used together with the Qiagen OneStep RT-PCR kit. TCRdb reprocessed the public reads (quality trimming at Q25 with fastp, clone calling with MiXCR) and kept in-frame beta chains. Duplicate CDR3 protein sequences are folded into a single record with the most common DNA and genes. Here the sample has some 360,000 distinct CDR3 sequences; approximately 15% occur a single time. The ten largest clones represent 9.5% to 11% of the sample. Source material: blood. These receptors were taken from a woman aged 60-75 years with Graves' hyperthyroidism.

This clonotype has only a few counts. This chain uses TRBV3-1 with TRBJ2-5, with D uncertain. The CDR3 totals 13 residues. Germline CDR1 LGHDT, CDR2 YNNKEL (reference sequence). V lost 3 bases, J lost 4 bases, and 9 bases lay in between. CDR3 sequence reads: CASSQQARETQYF. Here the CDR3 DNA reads TGTGCCAGCAGCCAGCAAGCTAGAGAGACCCAGTACTTC.

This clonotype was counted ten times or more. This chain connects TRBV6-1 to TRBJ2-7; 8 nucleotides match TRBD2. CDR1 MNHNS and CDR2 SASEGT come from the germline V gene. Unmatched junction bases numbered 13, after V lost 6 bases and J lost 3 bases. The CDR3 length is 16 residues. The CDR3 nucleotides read TGTGCCAGCAGCCGATTGGGACTAGAGGGCATCTACGAGCAGTACTTC. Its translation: CASSRLGLEGIYEQYF.

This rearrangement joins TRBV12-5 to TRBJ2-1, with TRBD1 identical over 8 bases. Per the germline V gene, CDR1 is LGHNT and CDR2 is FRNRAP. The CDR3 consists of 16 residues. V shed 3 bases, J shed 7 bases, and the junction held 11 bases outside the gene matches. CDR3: CASGLRTGFQGNEQFF. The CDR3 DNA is TGTGCTAGTGGTTTAAGGACAGGGTTCCAGGGGAATGAGCAGTTCTTC.

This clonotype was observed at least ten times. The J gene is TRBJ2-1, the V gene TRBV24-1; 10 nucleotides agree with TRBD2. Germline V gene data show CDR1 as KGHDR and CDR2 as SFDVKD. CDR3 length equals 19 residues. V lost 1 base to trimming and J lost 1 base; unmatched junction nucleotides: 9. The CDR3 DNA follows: TGTGCCACCAGTGATTTAAAGCATAGCGGGAGGCCTTCCTACAATGAGCAGTTCTTC. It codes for CATSDLKHSGRPSYNEQFF.

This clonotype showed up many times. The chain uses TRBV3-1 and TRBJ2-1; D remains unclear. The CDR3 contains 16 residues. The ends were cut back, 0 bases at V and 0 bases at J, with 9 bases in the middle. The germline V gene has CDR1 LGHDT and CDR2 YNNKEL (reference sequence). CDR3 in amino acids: CASSQDQTSSYNEQFF. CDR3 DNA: TGTGCCAGCAGCCAAGACCAGACGAGCTCCTACAATGAGCAGTTCTTC.

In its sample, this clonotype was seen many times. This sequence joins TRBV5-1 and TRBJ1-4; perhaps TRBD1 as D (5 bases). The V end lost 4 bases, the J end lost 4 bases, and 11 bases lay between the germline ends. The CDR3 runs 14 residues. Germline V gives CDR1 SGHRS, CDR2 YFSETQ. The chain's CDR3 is CASSADTGNEKLFF. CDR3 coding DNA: TGCGCCAGCAGCGCGGACACCGGTAATGAAAAACTGTTTTTT.

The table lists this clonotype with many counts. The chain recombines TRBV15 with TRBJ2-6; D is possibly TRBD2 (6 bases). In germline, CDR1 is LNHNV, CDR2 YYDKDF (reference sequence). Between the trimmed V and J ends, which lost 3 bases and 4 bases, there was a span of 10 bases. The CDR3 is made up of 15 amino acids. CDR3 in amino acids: CATSRLAGGANVLTF. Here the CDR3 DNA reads TGTGCCACCAGCAGGCTGGCGGGAGGGGCCAACGTCCTGACTTTC.

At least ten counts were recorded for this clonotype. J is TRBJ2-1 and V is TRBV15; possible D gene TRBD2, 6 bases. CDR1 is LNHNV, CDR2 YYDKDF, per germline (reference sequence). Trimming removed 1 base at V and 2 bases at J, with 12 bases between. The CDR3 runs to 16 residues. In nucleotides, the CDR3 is TGTGCCACCAGCAGAGGTAGCGGACTTACCTACAATGAGCAGTTCTTC. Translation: CATSRGSGLTYNEQFF.

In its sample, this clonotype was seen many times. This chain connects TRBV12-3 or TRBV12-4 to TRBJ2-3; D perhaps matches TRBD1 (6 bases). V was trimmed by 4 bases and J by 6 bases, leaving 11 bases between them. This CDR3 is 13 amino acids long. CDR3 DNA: TGTGCCAGCAGTTACAGGGTAGGGGATACGCAGTATTTT. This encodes CASSYRVGDTQYF.